This TCR beta chain was obtained from a study of chemoradiotherapy in HPV16-positive cancers. In the study overall: Candidate HPV-specific T-cell clones and common TCR motifs came from functional assays in two HPV16-positive patients.

Comment on this clone: Antigen specificity is unknown.

Over chemoradiotherapy, repertoires were sampled more than once. This table comes from immunoSEQ multiplex PCR, and its TCRdb copy is limited to in-frame clones, with some not included. The sample has over 7,000 clones; more than 70% are singletons. Germline V gives CDR1 MNHEY, CDR2 SVGAGI. V shed 2 bases and J shed 6 bases, with 4 bases lying between them. The length of the CDR3 is 12 residues. Study-wide results and limits: During treatment, candidate HPV-specific clones and E7-related motifs expanded in tumor. Functional assays defining HPV-specific T cells used only a couple of HPV16-positive patients.

This specimen was collected from a patient who underwent chemoradiotherapy. The clonotype originates from a human donor with HPV-associated anogenital cancer. The chain has TRBV6-5 and TRBJ2-2; no reliable D call. The CDR3 protein is CASSYGPGELFF. Written as DNA, the CDR3 is TGTGCCAGCAGTTACGGGCCCGGGGAGCTGTTTTTT.